This TCR beta chain was captured by sequencing in a study of blood T cell repertoires in COVID-19. Whole-study context: Samples taken during acute and convalescent COVID-19 were collected in the United States, Italy and Spain. In each case, the material was cDNA or gDNA derived from T cells, B-cell-depleted T cells, or PBMCs.

Study processing details: The authors estimated nucleated cell counts from reference gene primer amplification. Data came from immunoSEQ multiplex PCR; TCRdb stores just in-frame clones and leaves some out. For V, J and clone size, that table is used; D and trimming come from the DNA. The sample carries over 150,000 clones, roughly 83% recorded once. Germline V gene data show CDR1 as LGHNT and CDR2 as FRNRAP. Trimming cost V 2 bases and J 4 bases, with 17 bases left between them. The CDR3 sequence is 16 residues long. V and J are TRBV12-5 and TRBJ1-2, with unresolved D. The receptor was isolated from a woman aged 40 to 49 with COVID-19, enrolled during active disease. The sequencing input was peripheral blood. In nucleotides, the CDR3 is TGTGCTAGTGGTTTGATCAACACAGCAAAGTTCTATGGCTACACCTTC. The encoded protein is CASGLINTAKFYGYTF.